One sample yielded the 17 T cell receptor beta chains listed below, sequenced in a study of blood T cell repertoires in COVID-19. Clones were sequenced by immunoSEQ multiplex PCR, and TCRdb holds only the in-frame ones, with some missing. The sample contains some 180,000 clones, roughly 90% of which appear only once. The sequenced sample consisted of peripheral blood. These receptors all stem from a man in his forties or fifties with acute or convalescent COVID-19.

CDR3 amino acids: CASMDWLQETQYF. Written as DNA, the CDR3 is TGTGCCAGCATGGACTGGCTACAAGAGACCCAGTACTTC. The chain recombines TRBV27 with TRBJ2-5; TRBD2 is a possible D gene (5 bases). V was cut by 7 bases and J by 2 bases, with 11 bases left in between. Germline CDR1 and CDR2: MNHEY and SMNVEV (reference sequence). The CDR3 is 13 residues long.

The chain employs TRBV15 and TRBJ1-6; 12 bases align to TRBD1. The V segment lost 5 bases and the J segment 6 bases; nucleotides outside the gene matches: 2. The CDR3 totals 15 residues. Germline CDR1 reads LNHNV; CDR2 reads YYDKDF (reference sequence). The CDR3 nucleotides are TGTGCCACCAGCGGGGACAGGGGGCCTAATTCACCCCTCCACTTT. Translation gives CATSGDRGPNSPLHF.

The rearrangement joins TRBV6-2 or TRBV6-3 to TRBJ1-2; a weak D match, TRBD1 (6 bases). CDR1 is MNHEY and CDR2 is SVGEGT in the germline V gene. With 5 bases removed from V and 8 bases from J, the gap between germline ends came to 18 bases. The CDR3 totals 14 residues. The CDR3 nucleotides read TGTGCCAGCAGTCGGAACCCTACAGGGTCCGGCTACACCTTC. It codes for CASSRNPTGSGYTF.

The V call is TRBV6-5, the J call TRBJ2-1; TRBD1 matches at 7 bases. The CDR3 totals 15 residues. Trimming took 6 bases from V and 8 from J; bases not matched to a gene: 13. CDR1 is MNHEY and CDR2 is SVGAGI in the germline V gene. This chain's CDR3 is CASRAGSGGRDEQFF. The CDR3 DNA sequence: TGTGCCAGCAGGGCTGGGTCAGGGGGTCGTGATGAGCAGTTCTTC.

This clone was detected only a few times. The rearrangement uses TRBV5-5 and TRBJ1-1; possibly TRBD1 for D (6 bases). CDR3 size: 14 residues. Trimming left V 2 bases short and J 0 bases short, with 8 bases between. Per germline, CDR1 SGHKS and CDR2 YYEKEE (reference sequence). CDR3 loop: CASSFRGLNTEAFF. The CDR3 DNA is TGTGCCAGCAGCTTCAGGGGTTTGAACACTGAAGCTTTCTTT.

The chain joins TRBV4-2 to TRBJ1-3, with 11 bases matching TRBD1. Germline V gene sequence: CDR1 LGHNA, CDR2 YNFKEQ. This CDR3 has 15 residues. Trimming cost V 4 bases and J 8 bases; bases outside gene matches: 7. In DNA, the CDR3 is TGTGCCAGCAGCCGGGCCGGACAGGGGGCGGACACCATATATTTT. Its protein is CASSRAGQGADTIYF.

V and J are TRBV6-6 and TRBJ2-1; 11 nucleotides line up with TRBD2. There are 14 residues in the CDR3. J lost 8 bases, V lost 7 bases, and 7 bases had no gene match. CDR1 is MNHNY, CDR2 SVGAGI, per germline (reference sequence). CDR3 in amino acids: CASTRLAGFYEQFF. The DNA for the CDR3 is TGTGCCAGCACCCGACTAGCGGGGTTTTATGAGCAGTTCTTC.

The V gene is TRBV7-8, the J gene TRBJ1-2; D possibly corresponds to TRBD1 (6 bases). CDR1 SGHVS and CDR2 FQNEAQ come from the germline V gene. With 3 bases removed from V and 6 bases from J, the gap between germline ends came to 20 bases. The CDR3 extends over 16 amino acids. CDR3 in amino acids: CASSFPGQRPFDGYTF. The DNA of the CDR3 is TGTGCCAGCAGCTTTCCGGGACAACGACCTTTCGATGGCTACACCTTC.

This chain connects TRBV3-1 (or the pseudogene TRBV3-2) to TRBJ1-2; 9 bases fit TRBD1. After removal of 4 bases from V and 8 bases from J, the junction contained 8 bases not matched to a gene. The length of the CDR3 is 14 residues. Germline V gene lookup returns CDR1 LGHDT and CDR2 YNNKEL (reference sequence). The CDR3 nucleotides read TGTGCCAGCAGCCTAAGGACAGGGGCCGACGGCTACACCTTC. Translated, it gives CASSLRTGADGYTF.

The rearrangement uses TRBV18 and TRBJ1-2, with 8 bases aligning to TRBD1. The CDR3 is 15 amino acids. V shed 2 bases, J shed 4 bases, and the junction held 6 bases outside the gene matches. Germline V gene data show CDR1 as KGHSH and CDR2 as LQKENI. The CDR3 DNA is TGTGCCAGCTCACCAGGGGACAGGAGCATCTATGGCTACACCTTC. Translated: CASSPGDRSIYGYTF.

The chain employs TRBV28 and TRBJ2-7; D unclear. Germline loops: CDR1 MDHEN, CDR2 SYDVKM. The CDR3 consists of 12 residues. Trimming removed 5 bases from V and 6 bases from J, with 11 bases in between. CDR3 sequence (DNA): TGTGCCAGCAGTCCCCCAGTCCTCGAGCAGTACTTC. It codes for CASSPPVLEQYF. The variable domain in full, with the rest retrieved from reference TRBV28 and TRBJ2-7, is DVKVTQSSRYLVKRTGEKVFLECVQDMDHENMFWYRQDPGLGLRLIYFSYDVKMKEKGDIPEGYSVSREKKERFSLILESASTNQTSMYLCASSPPVLEQYFGPGTRLTVT.

The CDR3 bases are TGTGCCAGCAAGCCCCAGGGGGCCGCGGGCTATGGCTACACCTTC. As protein: CASKPQGAAGYGYTF. The gene calls are TRBV27 and TRBJ1-2, with TRBD1 matching over 8 bases. The germline CDR1 and CDR2 sequences are MNHEY and SMNVEV (reference sequence). The CDR3 is made up of 15 amino acids. The V gene end was trimmed by 7 bases and the J gene end by 4 bases; junction bases not matched to a gene: 11.

The rearrangement joins TRBV18 to TRBJ1-4, with D possibly TRBD1 on 6 matching bases. V shed 3 bases and J shed 8 bases, with 19 bases lying between them. CDR3 size: 16 residues. CDR1 KGHSH and CDR2 LQKENI come from the germline V gene. The CDR3 sequence is CASSPGDTGPTEKLFF. DNA of the CDR3: TGTGCCAGCTCACCTGGGGACACAGGGCCCACAGAAAAACTGTTTTTT.

The rearrangement uses TRBV5-1 and TRBJ1-3, with 7 bases matching TRBD1. The CDR3 contains 11 residues. The V gene's germline CDR1 is SGHRS and CDR2 YFSETQ. The CDR3 nucleotides read TGCGTCTACAGGGGTGGAAACACCATATATTTT. Translating it yields CVYRGGNTIYF.

The chain recombines TRBV7-9 with TRBJ2-7; tentative D call: TRBD1 (6 bases). CDR3 size: 19 residues. Germline V CDR1 and CDR2: SEHNR, FQNEAQ (reference sequence). Trimming cost V 1 base and J 4 bases, with 26 bases left between them. This CDR3 reads CASSLGILGGRKGDYEQYF. The CDR3, as DNA: TGTGCCAGCAGCTTAGGGATATTAGGAGGCCGGAAGGGGGATTACGAGCAGTACTTC. The full variable domain, in which reference TRBV7-9 and TRBJ2-7 provide the parts outside the CDR3, is DTGVSQNPRHKITKRGQNVTFRCDPISEHNRLYWYRQTLGQGPEFLTYFQNEAQLEKSRLLSDRFSAERPKGSFSTLEIQRTEQGDSAMYLCASSLGILGGRKGDYEQYFGPGTRLTVT.

The chain combines TRBV28 with TRBJ2-3; D possibly corresponds to TRBD1 (5 bases). There are 15 residues in the CDR3. V was trimmed by 3 bases and J by 0 bases, leaving 10 bases between them. In germline, CDR1 is MDHEN, CDR2 SYDVKM. DNA of the CDR3: TGTGCCAGCAGTTTTCAGGCAGGGAGCACAGATACGCAGTATTTT. It encodes CASSFQAGSTDTQYF. The full variable domain, completed using reference TRBV28 and TRBJ2-3, is DVKVTQSSRYLVKRTGEKVFLECVQDMDHENMFWYRQDPGLGLRLIYFSYDVKMKEKGDIPEGYSVSREKKERFSLILESASTNQTSMYLCASSFQAGSTDTQYFGPGTRLTVL.

The chain joins TRBV15 to TRBJ2-7; 11 nucleotides line up with TRBD2. The germline V gene has CDR1 LNHNV and CDR2 YYDKDF (reference sequence). This CDR3 spans 13 amino acids. Trimming at V came to 4 bases and at J to 4 bases, leaving 0 bases not matched to a gene. This CDR3 reads CATSTSGGYEQYF. CDR3 sequence (DNA): TGTGCCACCAGCACTAGCGGGGGGTACGAGCAGTACTTC.